This T cell receptor beta chain is drawn from a study of response to subunit inactivated influenza vaccine. Each CDR3 protein is one row after TCRdb ran MiXCR on the RT-PCR reads. The table lists just under 550,000 distinct CDR3 sequences, approximately 24% of them singletons. This clonotype was counted ten times or more. CDR1 and CDR2 from the germline V gene are MNHEY and SVGEGT. V gave up 4 bases and J gave up 7 bases, with 20 bases separating them. CDR3 length equals 16 residues. The same sample was also used in a study of T cells expressing NK-cell markers. That paper states: Synthesis of TCR beta cDNA relied on 5'RACE template switching carrying UMIs. Seropositivity for HCMV was found in seven of the eight sequenced donors, with one seronegative.

The sequenced sample was CD4+ T cells sorted from PBMCs, obtained 11 to 12 days after vaccination. This chain uses TRBV6-2 or TRBV6-3 with TRBJ2-1; possible D gene TRBD2, 5 bases. This TCR was sampled from a man aged 50 to 59 who received an inactivated influenza vaccine. The CDR3 DNA sequence: TGTGCCAGCAGTTGGGAGTTCGCGGAGAGAAGGAATGAGCAGTTCTTC. Amino acid sequence: CASSWEFAERRNEQFF.